Following are 27 T cell receptor beta chains from one sample sequenced in a study of cytomegalovirus exposure and HLA in healthy donors. The assay was immunoSEQ multiplex PCR, and TCRdb's table has in-frame clones only and misses some. The sample has about 73,000 clones; over 85% are singletons. The sequenced sample was PBMCs. These TCRs come from a woman between 18 and 29 years old in good health and CMV-seropositive.

In its sample, this clone was seen once. The rearrangement links TRBV30 to TRBJ2-3; weak D call: TRBD1 (6 bases). Trimming left V 7 bases short and J 3 bases short, with 14 bases between. The germline CDR1 and CDR2 sequences are GTSNPN and SVGIG (reference sequence). The CDR3 consists of 13 residues. CDR3 protein: CAFDRWETDTQYF. The DNA of the CDR3 is TGTGCCTTCGACAGGTGGGAGACAGATACGCAGTATTTT. The entire variable domain, with the rest obtained from reference TRBV30 and TRBJ2-3, is as follows: SQTIHQWPATLVQPVGSPLSLECTVEGTSNPNLYWYRQAAGRGLQLLFYSVGIGQISSEVPQNLSASRPQDRQFILSSKKLLLSDSGFYLCAFDRWETDTQYFGPGTRLTVL.

Written as DNA, the CDR3 is TGCGCCAGCAGCCAAGGACGGGGTGAAGCTTTCTTT. This gives the protein CASSQGRGEAFF. The rearrangement links TRBV4-1 to TRBJ1-1, with D hard to call. CDR1 is MGHRA, CDR2 YSYEKL, per germline. The CDR3 loop spans 12 amino acids. V lost 1 base and J 7 bases, leaving 7 bases between the germline ends.

The V gene is TRBV5-4, the J gene TRBJ2-1; weak D call: TRBD1 (5 bases). This CDR3 has 16 residues. V was cut by 0 bases and J by 6 bases, with 16 bases left in between. CDR1 is SGHNT, CDR2 YYREEE, per germline (reference sequence). The CDR3 DNA reads as TGTGCCAGCAGCTTGGGGGGCAGGGCCCCCTTCAATGAGCAGTTCTTC. This encodes CASSLGGRAPFNEQFF.

J is TRBJ2-1 and V is TRBV28, with D hard to call. In germline, CDR1 is MDHEN, CDR2 SYDVKM. The CDR3 consists of 13 residues. With 1 base removed from V and 6 bases from J, the gap between germline ends came to 7 bases. CDR3 region: CASSLSFINEQFF. The CDR3 nucleotides are TGTGCCAGCAGTTTATCCTTTATCAATGAGCAGTTCTTC.

The chain joins TRBV7-8 to TRBJ1-2; D gene ambiguous. V gave up 1 base and J gave up 1 base, with 10 bases separating them. CDR1 SGHVS and CDR2 FQNEAQ come from the germline V gene. The CDR3 spans 15 residues. CDR3 region: CASSLGVGVNYGYTF. In nucleotides, the CDR3 is TGTGCCAGCAGCTTAGGAGTGGGCGTTAACTATGGCTACACCTTC. Based on the CDR3 plus reference TRBV7-8 and TRBJ1-2, the full variable domain is GAGVSQSPRYKVAKRGQDVALRCDPISGHVSLFWYQQALGQGPEFLTYFQNEAQLDKSGLPSDRFFAERPEGSVSTLKIQRTQQEDSAVYLCASSLGVGVNYGYTFGSGTRLTVV.

CDR3 DNA sequence: TGTGCCACCAGCAGTCGGGAAAACCCTAACACTGAAGCTTTCTTT. Translated: CATSSRENPNTEAFF. The chain recombines TRBV15 with TRBJ1-1, with unresolved D. From germline, CDR1 is LNHNV and CDR2 YYDKDF (reference sequence). V was cut by 3 bases and J by 2 bases, with 13 bases left in between. This CDR3 has 15 residues. The variable domain in full, with the rest retrieved from reference TRBV15 and TRBJ1-1, is DAMVIQNPRYQVTQFGKPVTLSCSQTLNHNVMYWYQQKSSQAPKLLFHYYDKDFNNEADTPDNFQSRRPNTSFCFLDIRSPGLGDTAMYLCATSSRENPNTEAFFGQGTRLTVV.

The table lists this clone with a few counts. This chain uses TRBV19 with TRBJ1-1; the D gene is possibly TRBD1 (6 bases). The CDR3 has 12 residues. Germline CDR1 is LNHDA and CDR2 is SQIVND (reference sequence). V lost 5 bases and J 4 bases, leaving 8 bases between the germline ends. The CDR3 DNA reads TGTGCCAGTAGTCTGGGGGCCACTGAAGCTTTCTTT. Translation gives CASSLGATEAFF. The full variable domain, its missing parts supplied by reference TRBV19 and TRBJ1-1, is DGGITQSPKYLFRKEGQNVTLSCEQNLNHDAMYWYRQDPGQGLRLIYYSQIVNDFQKGDIAEGYSVSREKKESFPLTVTSAQKNPTAFYLCASSLGATEAFFGQGTRLTVV.

The V call is TRBV19, the J call TRBJ1-5, with no clear D. The CDR3 has 13 residues. V lost 1 base and J lost 6, with 7 bases in between. The germline V gene has CDR1 LNHDA and CDR2 SQIVND (reference sequence). Written as DNA, the CDR3 is TGTGCCAGTAGTATAGTTTCGGGTCAGCCCCAGCATTTT. Translated: CASSIVSGQPQHF.

The V and J genes are TRBV19 and TRBJ1-5; 7 bases match TRBD1. Germline V gives CDR1 LNHDA, CDR2 SQIVND (reference sequence). The ends lost 5 bases at V and 4 bases at J; junction bases unmatched: 8. CDR3 size: 15 residues. CDR3: CASSPYRDRNQPQHF. CDR3 bases: TGTGCCAGTAGTCCCTACCGGGACAGAAATCAGCCCCAGCATTTT.

The chain is built from TRBV7-2 and TRBJ2-7; 8 bases map to TRBD1. J gave up 2 bases and V 4 bases, and 7 bases lay outside the gene matches. The CDR3 has 15 residues. Germline V gives CDR1 SGHTA, CDR2 FQGNSA. The CDR3 protein is CASSSSDRAAYEQYF. CDR3 bases: TGTGCCAGCAGCTCGTCGGACAGGGCAGCCTACGAGCAGTACTTC. Supplemented by reference TRBV7-2 and TRBJ2-7, the full variable domain reads GAGVSQSPSNKVTEKGKDVELRCDPISGHTALYWYRQSLGQGLEFLIYFQGNSAPDKSGLPSDRFSAERTGGSVSTLTIQRTQQEDSAVYLCASSSSDRAAYEQYFGPGTRLTVT.

This clone was detected only a few times. The chain couples TRBV4-2 to TRBJ2-5; TRBD1 aligns across 11 bases. Germline lookup yields CDR1 LGHNA and CDR2 YNFKEQ. Losses at the gene ends were 0 bases for V and 4 bases for J; bases not matched to a gene: 4. The length of the CDR3 is 16 residues. CDR3 sequence reads: CASSQEAGQGGETQYF. The CDR3 DNA is TGTGCCAGCAGCCAAGAGGCGGGACAGGGGGGAGAGACCCAGTACTTC.

This sequence joins TRBV29-1 and TRBJ2-5; 9 nucleotides line up with TRBD2. V lost 0 bases to trimming and J lost 1 base; unmatched junction nucleotides: 9. CDR1 SQVTM and CDR2 ANQGSEA come from the germline V gene. The length of the CDR3 is 17 residues. The CDR3 coding sequence is TGCAGCGTTGAAGATGGTGTGGCGGGAGGGTTCCAAGAGACCCAGTACTTC. It is translated as CSVEDGVAGGFQETQYF. The full variable domain, in which reference TRBV29-1 and TRBJ2-5 provide the parts outside the CDR3, is SAVISQKPSRDICQRGTSLTIQCQVDSQVTMMFWYRQQPGQSLTLIATANQGSEATYESGFVIDKFPISRPNLTFSTLTVSNMSPEDSSIYLCSVEDGVAGGFQETQYFGPGTRLLVL.

This rearrangement joins TRBV19 to TRBJ2-2, with D maybe TRBD1 (5 bases). There are 16 residues in the CDR3. V lost 5 bases and J lost 1, with 14 bases in between. The germline V gene has CDR1 LNHDA and CDR2 SQIVND (reference sequence). CDR3 coding DNA: TGTGCCAGTAGTTTCTCCGGACACCAGAACACCGGGGAGCTGTTTTTT. This encodes CASSFSGHQNTGELFF.

This rearrangement joins TRBV10-1 to TRBJ1-1; a possible D gene is TRBD1 (5 bases). The CDR3 spans 14 residues. Trimming removed 7 bases from V and 0 bases from J, with 12 bases in between. Germline assignment: CDR1 WNHNN and CDR2 SYGVQD (reference sequence). CDR3 DNA: TGCGCCAGCAATTCGCAGGGAATGAACACTGAAGCTTTCTTT. It encodes CASNSQGMNTEAFF.

The V call is TRBV2, the J call TRBJ2-7; weak D call: TRBD1 (5 bases). Deletions cut 3 bases from V and 0 bases from J, with 15 bases between. Per germline, CDR1 SNHLY and CDR2 FYNNEI. This CDR3 has 16 residues. The CDR3 nucleotides are TGTGCCAGCAGTGATTTGGGGCAGCGCCTCTCCTACGAGCAGTACTTC. It yields the protein CASSDLGQRLSYEQYF.

The chain joins TRBV5-5 to TRBJ2-3; D ambiguous. Germline-derived CDR1 and CDR2 are SGHKS and YYEKEE (reference sequence). The CDR3 runs to 16 residues. Between the trimmed V and J ends, which lost 1 base and 4 bases, there was a span of 16 bases. CDR3 DNA sequence: TGTGCCAGCAGCTTGTGGGCAGGCCGGCGCCCAGATACGCAGTATTTT. Encoded protein: CASSLWAGRRPDTQYF.

V usage is TRBV2 and J usage is TRBJ2-1, with D possibly matching TRBD2 (6 bases). CDR3 size: 15 residues. Germline V gene lookup returns CDR1 SNHLY and CDR2 FYNNEI. Trimming stripped 5 bases from V and 2 bases from J, with 13 bases between. The CDR3 DNA reads TGTGCCAGCAGTATTACGGGAGTAGCCTACAATGAGCAGTTCTTC. Translating gives CASSITGVAYNEQFF.

This clone was picked up one time. V gene TRBV10-3 combines with J gene TRBJ1-4; a weak D match, TRBD1 (6 bases). The V and J ends lost 4 bases and 3 bases respectively, with 12 bases between them. The CDR3 runs to 15 residues. Germline assignment: CDR1 ENHRY and CDR2 SYGVKD. Written as DNA, the CDR3 is TGTGCCATCAGTGCGGCGGGGGCTTCTAATGAAAAACTGTTTTTT. It is translated as CAISAAGASNEKLFF.

The J gene is TRBJ1-2, the V gene TRBV23-1; 7 bases are shared with TRBD1. TRBV23-1 is recorded as an ORF, its role being uncertain. J was trimmed by 4 bases and V by 0 bases; bases with no gene match: 8. This CDR3 spans 16 amino acids. CDR3 DNA: TGCGCCAGCAGTCAATCGAGGAGGGGGCATTCCTATGGCTACACCTTC. Translation gives CASSQSRRGHSYGYTF.

The rearrangement links TRBV7-2 to TRBJ2-5; TRBD2 agrees at 7 bases. The CDR3 runs 15 residues. Germline V gene sequence: CDR1 SGHTA, CDR2 FQGNSA. The ends lost 6 bases at V and 7 bases at J; junction bases unmatched: 14. In DNA, the CDR3 is TGTGCCAGCAGATCTAGGGAGGGGCCAGTGGGGACCCAGTACTTC. Protein product: CASRSREGPVGTQYF.

The J gene is TRBJ1-2, the V gene TRBV19, with 7 bases identical to TRBD1. CDR3 length: 13 residues. In germline, CDR1 is LNHDA, CDR2 SQIVND (reference sequence). V was pared by 5 bases and J by 5 bases, with 5 bases of the junction left unmatched. For the CDR3, the DNA is TGTGCCAGTAGTGCACGGGGACAGTATGGCTACACCTTC. This gives the protein CASSARGQYGYTF.

The genes are TRBV7-2 and TRBJ2-6; D unresolved. The germline V gene encodes CDR1 SGHTA and CDR2 FQGNSA. CDR3 size: 16 residues. V was pared by 10 bases and J by 0 bases, with 16 bases between. CDR3: CATPLSAHSGANVLTF. The CDR3 DNA reads TGTGCCACCCCACTTAGTGCCCACTCTGGGGCCAACGTCCTGACTTTC.

This clone appeared once. The V gene is TRBV7-9, the J gene TRBJ1-1, with D uncertain. The CDR3 has 14 residues. Germline lookup yields CDR1 SEHNR and CDR2 FQNEAQ (reference sequence). Deletions cut 5 bases from V and 1 base from J, with 11 bases between. The CDR3 region is CASSPPGGNTEAFF. Written as DNA, the CDR3 is TGTGCCAGCAGCCCCCCGGGAGGGAACACTGAAGCTTTCTTT.

This chain joins TRBV11-2 and TRBJ2-7; TRBD1 is a possible D gene (6 bases). The CDR3 covers 15 residues. Germline lookup yields CDR1 SGHAT and CDR2 FQNNGV. V was trimmed by 5 bases and J by 2 bases, leaving 16 bases between them. The CDR3 nucleotides read TGTGCCAGCAGCCCTACAGGGACCCCCACCTACGAGCAGTACTTC. It yields the protein CASSPTGTPTYEQYF.

This clone was detected once. The chain is built from TRBV29-1 and TRBJ2-2, with D tentatively TRBD2 (5 bases). CDR1 is SQVTM, CDR2 ANQGSEA, per germline. CDR3 length: 15 amino acids. Trimming shortened V by 7 bases and J by 0 bases, and 15 bases separated the two germline ends. DNA for the CDR3: TGCAGCGCCGGACTGGCTACCTCGAACACCGGGGAGCTGTTTTTT. Translated: CSAGLATSNTGELFF.

The chain employs TRBV4-2 and TRBJ2-3, with D possibly matching TRBD1 (5 bases). The CDR3 loop spans 15 amino acids. The V end was cut by 1 base, the J end by 1 base, with 9 bases between. Germline CDR1 LGHNA, CDR2 YNFKEQ. For the CDR3, the DNA is TGTGCCAGCAGCCAAGTACAGGCTGGCACAGATACGCAGTATTTT. Encoded protein: CASSQVQAGTDTQYF.

The chain links TRBV30 to TRBJ2-3, with 12 nucleotides matching TRBD2. Germline lookup yields CDR1 GTSNPN and CDR2 SVGIG (reference sequence). With 0 bases clipped from V and 1 base from J, the junction kept 8 bases outside the gene matches. The CDR3 contains 18 residues. CDR3 sequence (DNA): TGTGCCTGGAGTGTAGGGACTAGCGGGTATGTCGGCACAGATACGCAGTATTTT. Amino acid sequence: CAWSVGTSGYVGTDTQYF.